The sequence of this TCR beta chain was determined in a study of T cell changes during pregnancy in multiple sclerosis. This table comes from immunoSEQ multiplex PCR, and its TCRdb copy is limited to in-frame clones, with some not included. The sample has around 41,000 clones, 90% to 95% seen once; the top ten hold over 0.45%. The CDR3 has 15 residues. Germline-derived CDR1 and CDR2 are MDHEN and SYDVKM. V was pared by 5 bases and J by 8 bases, with 14 bases of the junction left unmatched. The material sequenced was CD4+ T cells from peripheral blood mononuclear cells, taken in the third trimester of pregnancy. The chain has TRBV28 and TRBJ1-2; 7 positions match TRBD1. This TCR was sampled from a female donor in good health, enrolled as a control in a pregnancy study. CDR3 sequence: CASSPGTGQWAGYTF. CDR3 nucleotides: TGTGCCAGCAGTCCGGGCACGGGACAGTGGGCCGGCTACACCTTC.